In this sample, the clone carrying this T cell receptor (beta chain) turned up a few times. Antigen specificity is unknown. With the read ending 3 residues before the CDR3 end, the germline J gene is used to fill in that end. Germline V gene sequence: CDR1 LNHDA, CDR2 SQIVND (reference sequence). This CDR3 has 15 amino acids. V gave up 6 bases and J gave up 1 base, with 13 bases separating them. The sample is drawn from a study of T cell clonality in common variable immunodeficiency. Most patients and controls had Caucasian heritage. Heparinized whole blood, roughly 5 to 8 ml, came from each donor. Findings and limits, study-wide: Reportedly, TCR beta sequences from common variable immunodeficiency showed fewer deletions and N-nucleotide insertions. Authors noted CVID clonality's cause needs subpopulation repertoire sequencing.

The protocol was immunoSEQ multiplex PCR, while the TCRdb copy is restricted to in-frame clones and leaves out a portion. The specimen has approximately 57,000 clones, none found just once. The source material was peripheral blood mononuclear cells. This receptor was identified in a person aged 18-70 years in good health. The V and J genes are TRBV19 and TRBJ1-5, with D possibly TRBD1 on 5 matching bases. CDR3 DNA, as far as it was read: TGTGCCAGTAGCCCGACAGTAGACAGCAATCAGCCC. The encoded protein is CASSPTVDSNQP. The full-length CDR3 reads as CASSPTVDSNQPQHF.